This TCR beta chain was profiled in a study of siplizumab effects on memory and regulatory T cells. Trimming took 2 bases from V and 4 from J, leaving 9 bases between them. Germline assignment: CDR1 SGHVS and CDR2 FQNEAQ. This CDR3 is 13 amino acids long. For this clone: As yet, its antigen is unknown.

Sequenced by immunoSEQ multiplex PCR; TCRdb stores in-frame clones only, minus some. Found here are approximately 100,000 clones, 85% to 95% of them singletons; the top ten hold roughly 0.61%. Study conclusions and caveats: The alloresponse seemed to draw substantially on naive T cells, which appeared more diverse than memory cells. Among sequences traceable to unstimulated CD4+ memory cells, alloreactive ones were significantly reduced by siplizumab. A minor share of alloreactive clones matched unstimulated subsets. Mappable alloreactive CD4+ clones averaged approximately 70% Treg-derived with siplizumab versus approximately 25% in controls.

Specimen: Tregs sorted from blood. J is TRBJ2-7 and V is TRBV7-8; D gene unclear. The receptor's source is a human donor in good health. In nucleotides, the CDR3 is TGTGCCAGCAGCTTAAAATCTCGGTACGAGCAGTACTTC. Residues: CASSLKSRYEQYF.